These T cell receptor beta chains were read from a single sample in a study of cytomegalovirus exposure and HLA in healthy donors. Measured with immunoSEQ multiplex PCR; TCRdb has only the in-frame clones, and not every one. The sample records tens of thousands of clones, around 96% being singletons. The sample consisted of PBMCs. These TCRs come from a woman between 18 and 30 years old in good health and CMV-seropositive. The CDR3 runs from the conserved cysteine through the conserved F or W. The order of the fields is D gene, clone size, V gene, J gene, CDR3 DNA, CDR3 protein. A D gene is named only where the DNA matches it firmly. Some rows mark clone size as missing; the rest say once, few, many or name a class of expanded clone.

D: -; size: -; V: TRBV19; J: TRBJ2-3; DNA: TGTGCCAGTAGTATTTCACTGAACACAGATACGCAGTATTTT; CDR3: CASSISLNTDTQYF
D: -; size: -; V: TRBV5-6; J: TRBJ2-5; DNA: TGTGCCAGCAGCTTCTTCAGGGTCGGTGAGACCCAGTACTTC; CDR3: CASSFFRVGETQYF
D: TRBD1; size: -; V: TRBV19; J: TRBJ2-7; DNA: TGTGCCAGTAGTCTTTCCCCGGGACAGGGATCCTACGAGCAGTACTTC; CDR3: CASSLSPGQGSYEQYF
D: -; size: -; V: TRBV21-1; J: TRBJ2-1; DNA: TGTGCCAGCAGCCCTGGCGGGCGGAGCTCCTACAATGAGCAGTTCTTC; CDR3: CASSPGGRSSYNEQFF
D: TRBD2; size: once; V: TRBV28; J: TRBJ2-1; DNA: TGTGCCAGCAGTAAGACTAGCGGGAGTCGGAATGAGCAGTTCTTC; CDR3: CASSKTSGSRNEQFF
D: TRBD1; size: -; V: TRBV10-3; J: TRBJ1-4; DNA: TGTGCCATCAGCCCGGGACAGGGGAATGAAAAACTGTTTTTT; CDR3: CAISPGQGNEKLFF
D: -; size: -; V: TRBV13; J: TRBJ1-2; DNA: TGTGCCAGCAGCTTAGTGGAGAGCGGGGGCGATACCTATGGCTACACCTTC; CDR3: CASSLVESGGDTYGYTF
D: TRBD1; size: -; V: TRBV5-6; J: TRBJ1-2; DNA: TGTGCCAGCAGCGCGGACAGGGTGTGGGGCTACACCTTC; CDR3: CASSADRVWGYTF
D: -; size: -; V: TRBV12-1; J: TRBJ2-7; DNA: -; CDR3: CASSFAGGTSSYEQYF
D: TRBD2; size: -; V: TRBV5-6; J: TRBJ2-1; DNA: TGTGCCAGCAGCTTGGTTAGCGGGAGTAGAAATGAGCAGTTCTTC; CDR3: CASSLVSGSRNEQFF
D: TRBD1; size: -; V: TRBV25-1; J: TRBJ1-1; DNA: TGTGCCAGCAGTGAACCCGGGACAGGGGGAGGTGAAGCTTTCTTT; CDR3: CASSEPGTGGGEAFF
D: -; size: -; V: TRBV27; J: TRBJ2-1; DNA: TGTGCCAGCAGTTACGGGGATATCACTGGTGAGCAGTTCTTC; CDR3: CASSYGDITGEQFF
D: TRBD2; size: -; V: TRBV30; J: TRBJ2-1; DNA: TGTGCCTGGGATCCCGGGACTAGTTTCGACAATGAGCAGTTCTTC; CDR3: CAWDPGTSFDNEQFF
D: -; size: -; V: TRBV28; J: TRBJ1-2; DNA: TGTGCCAGCAGTTCAACAGGCCACTATGGCTACACCTTC; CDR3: CASSSTGHYGYTF
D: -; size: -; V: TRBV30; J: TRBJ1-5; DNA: TGTGCCTGGAGTGGCGGTACCAACACTCAGCCCCAGCATTTT; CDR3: CAWSGGTNTQPQHF
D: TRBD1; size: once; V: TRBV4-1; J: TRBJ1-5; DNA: TGCGCCAGCAGCCAAGTTACCCCGACAGGGAGCAATCAGCCCCAGCATTTT; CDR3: CASSQVTPTGSNQPQHF
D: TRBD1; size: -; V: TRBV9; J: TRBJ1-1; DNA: TGTGCCAGCAGCGAAACGGACAGGGGGGTCGCTGAAGCTTTCTTT; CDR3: CASSETDRGVAEAFF
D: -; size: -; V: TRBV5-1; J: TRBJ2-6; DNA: TGCGCCAGCAGTTTGTGGGGCGCTGGGGCCAACGTCCTGACTTTC; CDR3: CASSLWGAGANVLTF
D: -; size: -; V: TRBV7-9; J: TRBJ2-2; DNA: TGTGCCAGCAGCTTAGTCGGAGGGAACACCGGGGAGCTGTTTTTT; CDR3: CASSLVGGNTGELFF
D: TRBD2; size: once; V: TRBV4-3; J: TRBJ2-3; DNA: TGCGCCAGCAGCCAAGATCTGGCGGGAGGTCTCACAGATACGCAGTATTTT; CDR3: CASSQDLAGGLTDTQYF
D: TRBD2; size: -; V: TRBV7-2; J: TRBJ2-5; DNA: TGTGCCAGCAGTTTGACTAGCGGTGGGGGGGAGACCCAGTACTTC; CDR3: CASSLTSGGGETQYF
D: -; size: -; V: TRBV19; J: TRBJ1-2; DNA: TGTGCCAGTAGTATAGGTCCAGTTGAGGATAACACCTTC; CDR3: CASSIGPVEDNTF
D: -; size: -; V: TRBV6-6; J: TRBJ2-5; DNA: TGTGCCAGCAGTCCGGGGGAACACCAAGAGACCCAGTACTTC; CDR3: CASSPGEHQETQYF
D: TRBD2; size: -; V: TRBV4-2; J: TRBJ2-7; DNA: TGTGCCAGCAGCCAAGATTGGAGCGGGACCTCCTACGAGCAGTACTTC; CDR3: CASSQDWSGTSYEQYF
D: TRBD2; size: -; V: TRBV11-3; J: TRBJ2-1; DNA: TGTGCCAGCAGCTCCACCTTAGCGGGAGGGTTCAATGAGCAGTTCTTC; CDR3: CASSSTLAGGFNEQFF
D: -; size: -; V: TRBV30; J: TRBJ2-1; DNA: TGTGCCTGGGCCCCCCTTCCGAGTATTGGTGAGCAGTTCTTC; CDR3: CAWAPLPSIGEQFF
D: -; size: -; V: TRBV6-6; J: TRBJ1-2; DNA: TGTGCCAGCAGTTACCTACGTTTCGATGGCTACACCTTC; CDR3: CASSYLRFDGYTF
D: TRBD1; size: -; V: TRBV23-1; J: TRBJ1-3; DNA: TGCGCCAGCAGTCAAGGACAGGTTTTAAGAGGAAACACCATATATTTT; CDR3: CASSQGQVLRGNTIYF
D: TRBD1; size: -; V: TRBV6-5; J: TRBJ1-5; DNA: TGTGCCAGCAGTCCCCGGACAGGGGGCGGTCAGCCCCAGCATTTT; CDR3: CASSPRTGGGQPQHF
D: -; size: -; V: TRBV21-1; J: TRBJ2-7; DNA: TGTGCCAGCAGCAAAGATCGAAAACAGGGAAGACACGAATACGAGCAGTACTTC; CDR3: CASSKDRKQGRHEYEQYF
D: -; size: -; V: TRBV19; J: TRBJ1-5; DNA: TGTGCCAGTAGTATAGGGAGGGACTCTAGCAATCAGCCCCAGCATTTT; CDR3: CASSIGRDSSNQPQHF
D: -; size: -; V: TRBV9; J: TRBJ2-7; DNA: TGTGCCAGCAGCGTAGCGAGCCAGGGCTACGAGCAGTACTTC; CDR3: CASSVASQGYEQYF
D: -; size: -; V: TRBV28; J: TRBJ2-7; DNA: TGTGCCAGCAGCTACCTCTTCCGGGGATCCTACGAGCAGTACTTC; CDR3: CASSYLFRGSYEQYF
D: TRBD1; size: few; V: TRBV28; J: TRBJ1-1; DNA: TGTGCCAGCAGTCGCGACAGGGTCACTGAAGCTTTCTTT; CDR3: CASSRDRVTEAFF
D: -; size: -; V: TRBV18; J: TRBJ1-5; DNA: TGTGCCAGCTCACCAAACCCGGTTAGATATAGCAATCAGCCCCAGCATTTT; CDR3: CASSPNPVRYSNQPQHF
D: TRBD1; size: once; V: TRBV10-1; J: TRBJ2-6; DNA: TGCGCCAGCAGTCCAGGGGGCGCTGGGGCCAACGTCCTGACTTTC; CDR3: CASSPGGAGANVLTF
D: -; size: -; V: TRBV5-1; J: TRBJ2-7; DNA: TGCGCCAGCAGCGCGCGAACAGGCCACGAGCAGTACTTC; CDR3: CASSARTGHEQYF
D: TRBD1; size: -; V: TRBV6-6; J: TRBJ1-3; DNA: TGTGCCAGCAGTCCGCCGGGACAGGGTGACACCATATATTTT; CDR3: CASSPPGQGDTIYF
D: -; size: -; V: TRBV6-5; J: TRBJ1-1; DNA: TGTGCCAGCAGCCTCGGACCCTCAAGAGGGACTGAAGCTTTCTTT; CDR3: CASSLGPSRGTEAFF
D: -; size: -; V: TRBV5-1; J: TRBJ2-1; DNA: TGCGCCAGCAGCTCGGGTGGCGGAACGTGGTTCTTC; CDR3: CASSSGGGTWFF
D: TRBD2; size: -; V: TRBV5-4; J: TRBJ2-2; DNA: TGTGCCAGCAGACGGGTAGCGGGAGTAGCCGGGGAGCTGTTTTTT; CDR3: CASRRVAGVAGELFF
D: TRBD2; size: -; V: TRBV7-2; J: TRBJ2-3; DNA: TGTGCCAGCAGCCCATTAGCGGGAGGCACAGATACGCAGTATTTT; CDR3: CASSPLAGGTDTQYF
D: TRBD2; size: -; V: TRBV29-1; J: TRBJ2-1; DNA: TGCAGCGTTGTAAGGACTAGCGGTTACAATGAGCAGTTCTTC; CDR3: CSVVRTSGYNEQFF
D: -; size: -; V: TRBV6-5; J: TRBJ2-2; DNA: TGTGCCAGCAGTTACTTAGGAGATAGCCGGACCGGGGAGCTGTTTTTT; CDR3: CASSYLGDSRTGELFF
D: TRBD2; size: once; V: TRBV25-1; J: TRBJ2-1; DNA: TGTGCCAGCAGTGTAGCGGGAGGTTACAATGAGCAGTTCTTC; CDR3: CASSVAGGYNEQFF
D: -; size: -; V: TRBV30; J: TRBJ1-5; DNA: TGTGCCTGGAGTGTACGACGAGATGGGAGTCACGAATTCCTGCCCCAAATTCAGCCCCAGCATTTT; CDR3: CAWSVRRDGSHEFLPQIQPQHF
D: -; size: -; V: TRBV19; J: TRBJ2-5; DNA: TGTGCCAGTAGTATCGAGACTGGAGCCCAAGAGACCCAGTACTTC; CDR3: CASSIETGAQETQYF
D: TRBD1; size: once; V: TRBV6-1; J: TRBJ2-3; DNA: TGTGCCGCACAAGGGACAGGGGATATGGATACGCAGTATTTT; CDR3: CAAQGTGDMDTQYF
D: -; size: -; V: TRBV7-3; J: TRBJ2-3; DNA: TGTGCCAGCAGCTTAATGGGCAGGGGTGCAGATACGCAGTATTTT; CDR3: CASSLMGRGADTQYF
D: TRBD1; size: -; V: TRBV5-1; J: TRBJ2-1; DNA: TGCGCCAGCAGCTTGGACCCCAACAGGGGCAATGAGCAGTTCTTC; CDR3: CASSLDPNRGNEQFF
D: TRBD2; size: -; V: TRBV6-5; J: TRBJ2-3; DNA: TGTGCCAGCAGTGCCCGACTAGCGGGAAAAGATACGCAGTATTTT; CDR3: CASSARLAGKDTQYF
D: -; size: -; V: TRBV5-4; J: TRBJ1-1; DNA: TGTGCCAGCAGCCTTACAGAAAACACTGAAGCTTTCTTT; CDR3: CASSLTENTEAFF
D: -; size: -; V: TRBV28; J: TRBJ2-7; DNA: TGTGCCAGCAGCCCAGCAGGTACCTACGAGCAGTACTTC; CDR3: CASSPAGTYEQYF
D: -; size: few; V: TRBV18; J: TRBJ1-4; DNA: TGTGCCAGCTCACCGGGAGGGACTATTAATGAAAAACTGTTTTTT; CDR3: CASSPGGTINEKLFF
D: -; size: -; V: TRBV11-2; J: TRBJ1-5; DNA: TGTGCCAGCAGCCGAACAGCAAGTAGCAATCAGCCCCAGCATTTT; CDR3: CASSRTASSNQPQHF
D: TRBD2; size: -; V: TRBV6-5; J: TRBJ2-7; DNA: TGTGCCAGCACCAACGGGGGGGGCTACGAGCAGTACTTC; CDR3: CASTNGGGYEQYF
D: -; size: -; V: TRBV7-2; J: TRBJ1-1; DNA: TGTGCCAGCCTGGCAGGGATGAACACTGAAGCTTTCTTT; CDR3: CASLAGMNTEAFF
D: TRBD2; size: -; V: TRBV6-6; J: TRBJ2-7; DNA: TGTGCCAGCAGTTACCCGGTAGCGGGAGGGGCCTACGAGCAGTACTTC; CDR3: CASSYPVAGGAYEQYF
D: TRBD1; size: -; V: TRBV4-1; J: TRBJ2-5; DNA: TGCGCCAGCAGCTACTACAGGGGCGGGGAGACCCAGTACTTC; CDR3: CASSYYRGGETQYF
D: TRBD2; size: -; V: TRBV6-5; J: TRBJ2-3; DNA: TGTGCCAGCACCCTAGCGGGGACTAGCACAGATACGCAGTATTTT; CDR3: CASTLAGTSTDTQYF